This T cell receptor (beta chain) originates from a study of T cell responses to AZD1222 COVID-19 vaccine. General study results and limits: Clonal diversity was possibly underestimated; the donors were predominantly white British and more often female. No day 14 peak samples; only post-peak repertoires were characterized. Spike regions recognized by vaccine-associated CD4 TCRs spanned the protein, led by 160-218 and 743-854.

Note on this clone: Its antigen is currently unknown.

Some clones are missing from TCRdb's copy, which holds only in-frame ones; the method was immunoSEQ multiplex PCR. The sample yields 140,000 to 150,000 clones, roughly nine tenths seen once. V lost 2 bases and J lost 9; bases outside the gene matches: 9. The CDR3 is 17 residues long. Germline CDR1 is MNHEY and CDR2 is SVGEGT. This sequence joins TRBV6-2 or TRBV6-3 and TRBJ2-1; 14 nucleotides match TRBD2. The origin of this receptor is an adult who received the MenACWY meningococcal vaccine as a control. Sequencing was performed on peripheral blood, taken 28 days after the second dose of the MenACWY control vaccine. The CDR3 loop is CASSYGPGTSGSIEQFF. CDR3 sequence (DNA): TGTGCCAGCAGTTACGGTCCCGGGACTAGCGGGAGTATTGAGCAGTTCTTC.